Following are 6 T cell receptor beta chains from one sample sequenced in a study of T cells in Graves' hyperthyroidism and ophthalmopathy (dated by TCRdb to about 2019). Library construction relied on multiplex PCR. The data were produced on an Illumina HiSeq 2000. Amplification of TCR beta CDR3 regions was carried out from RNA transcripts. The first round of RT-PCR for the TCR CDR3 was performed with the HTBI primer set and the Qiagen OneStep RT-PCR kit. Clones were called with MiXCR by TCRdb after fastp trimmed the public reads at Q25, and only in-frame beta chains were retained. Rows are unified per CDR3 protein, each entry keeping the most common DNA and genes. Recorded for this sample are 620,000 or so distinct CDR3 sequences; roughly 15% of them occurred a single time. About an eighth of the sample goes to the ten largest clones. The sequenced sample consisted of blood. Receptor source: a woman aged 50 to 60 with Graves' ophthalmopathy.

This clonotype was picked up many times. The CDR3 is CASSPNGAYQETQYF. CDR3 nucleotide sequence: TGTGCCAGCAGCCCTAATGGGGCCTACCAAGAGACCCAGTACTTC. J is TRBJ2-5 and V is TRBV27; D possibly corresponds to TRBD1 (5 bases). V dropped 6 bases and J dropped 0 bases, with 14 bases sitting between them. The CDR3 consists of 15 residues. Germline V CDR1 and CDR2: MNHEY, SMNVEV (reference sequence).

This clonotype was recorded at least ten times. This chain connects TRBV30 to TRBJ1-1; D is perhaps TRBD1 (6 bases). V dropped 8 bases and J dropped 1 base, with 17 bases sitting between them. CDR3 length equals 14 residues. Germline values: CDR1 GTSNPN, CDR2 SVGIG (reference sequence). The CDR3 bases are TGTGCCGGAACACCGGGACACGAGAACACTGAAGCTTTCTTT. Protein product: CAGTPGHENTEAFF. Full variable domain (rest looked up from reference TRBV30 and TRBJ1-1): SQTIHQWPATLVQPVGSPLSLECTVEGTSNPNLYWYRQAAGRGLQLLFYSVGIGQISSEVPQNLSASRPQDRQFILSSKKLLLSDSGFYLCAGTPGHENTEAFFGQGTRLTVV.

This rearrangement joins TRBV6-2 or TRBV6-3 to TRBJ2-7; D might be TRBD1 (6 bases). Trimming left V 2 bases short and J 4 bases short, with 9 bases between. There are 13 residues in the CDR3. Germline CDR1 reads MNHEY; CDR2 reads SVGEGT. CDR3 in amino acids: CASSYLTGYEQYF. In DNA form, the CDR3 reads TGTGCCAGCAGTTACCTGACAGGATACGAGCAGTACTTC.

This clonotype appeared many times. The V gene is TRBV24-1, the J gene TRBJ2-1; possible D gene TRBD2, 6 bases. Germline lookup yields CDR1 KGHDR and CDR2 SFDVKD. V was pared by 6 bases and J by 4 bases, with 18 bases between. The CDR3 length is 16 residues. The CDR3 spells CATSPPEGPRYNEQFF. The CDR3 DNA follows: TGTGCCACCAGTCCACCGGAGGGCCCTCGGTACAATGAGCAGTTCTTC.

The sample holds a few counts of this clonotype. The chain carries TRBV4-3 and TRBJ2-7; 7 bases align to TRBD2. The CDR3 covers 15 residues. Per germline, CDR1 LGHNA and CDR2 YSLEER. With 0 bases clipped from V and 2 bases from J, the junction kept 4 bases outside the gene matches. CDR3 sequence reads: CASSQDPLAAYEQYF. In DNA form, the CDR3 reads TGCGCCAGCAGCCAAGATCCCCTAGCGGCCTACGAGCAGTACTTC.

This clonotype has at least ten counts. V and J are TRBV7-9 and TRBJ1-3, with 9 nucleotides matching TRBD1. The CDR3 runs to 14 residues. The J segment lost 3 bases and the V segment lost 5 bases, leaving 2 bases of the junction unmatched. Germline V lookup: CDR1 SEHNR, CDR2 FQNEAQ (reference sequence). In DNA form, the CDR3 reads TGTGCCAGCAGCCGGACAGGGGTTGGAAACACCATATATTTT. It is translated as CASSRTGVGNTIYF.